This T cell receptor beta chain derives from a study of T cell responses to AZD1222 COVID-19 vaccine. Notes on the study in general: Variant regions that are unmutated are reportedly the target of nearly half of spike-specific TCRs. There were repertoire samples only from the period after the peak T cell response. Vaccine-associated CD4 TCRs spanned spike, dominant at 160-218 and 743-854.

The germline V and J ends were trimmed by 0 bases and 3 bases, with 4 bases remaining between them. This CDR3 is built from 13 residues. The germline CDR1 and CDR2 sequences are SGHRS and YFSETQ. The assay was immunoSEQ multiplex PCR, and TCRdb's table has in-frame clones only and misses some. The sample contains roughly 140,000 clones, 85% to 95% of which appear only once. As regards this clone: Its cognate antigen is unknown.

This chain joins TRBV5-1 and TRBJ1-3, with unresolved D. This TCR derives from an adult who received the AZD1222 COVID-19 vaccine. The sequencing used peripheral blood, collected 28 days after the second AZD1222 dose. In nucleotides, the CDR3 is TGCGCCAGCAGCTTGGGCTTTGGAAACACCATATATTTT. Its translation is CASSLGFGNTIYF.